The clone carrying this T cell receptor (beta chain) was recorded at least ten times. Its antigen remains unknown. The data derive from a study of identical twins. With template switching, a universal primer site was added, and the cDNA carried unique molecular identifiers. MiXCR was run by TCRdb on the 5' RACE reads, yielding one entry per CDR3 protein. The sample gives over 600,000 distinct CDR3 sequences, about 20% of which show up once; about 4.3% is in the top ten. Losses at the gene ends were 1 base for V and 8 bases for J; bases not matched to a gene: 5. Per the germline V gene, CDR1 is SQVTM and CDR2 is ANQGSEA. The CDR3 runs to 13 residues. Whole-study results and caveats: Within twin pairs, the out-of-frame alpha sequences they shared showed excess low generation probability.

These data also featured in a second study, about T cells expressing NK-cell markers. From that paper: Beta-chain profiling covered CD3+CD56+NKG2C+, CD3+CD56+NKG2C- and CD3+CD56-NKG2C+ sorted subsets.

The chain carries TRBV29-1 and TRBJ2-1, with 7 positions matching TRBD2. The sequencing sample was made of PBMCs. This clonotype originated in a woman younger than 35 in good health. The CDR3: CSVEGTSPYEQFF. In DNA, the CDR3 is TGCAGCGTTGAAGGGACTAGTCCATATGAGCAGTTCTTC.